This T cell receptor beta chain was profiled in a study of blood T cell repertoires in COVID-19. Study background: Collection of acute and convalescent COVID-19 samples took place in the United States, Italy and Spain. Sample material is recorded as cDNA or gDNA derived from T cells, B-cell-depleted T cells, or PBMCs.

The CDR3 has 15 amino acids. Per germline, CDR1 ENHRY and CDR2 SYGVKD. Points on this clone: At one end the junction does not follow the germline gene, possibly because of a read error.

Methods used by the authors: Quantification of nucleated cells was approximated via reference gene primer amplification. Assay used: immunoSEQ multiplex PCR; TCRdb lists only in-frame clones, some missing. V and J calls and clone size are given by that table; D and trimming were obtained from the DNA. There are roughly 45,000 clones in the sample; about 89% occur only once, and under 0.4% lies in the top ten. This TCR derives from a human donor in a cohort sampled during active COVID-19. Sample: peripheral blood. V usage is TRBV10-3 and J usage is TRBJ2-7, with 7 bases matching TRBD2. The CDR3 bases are TGTGCCATCAGTGCCACGGCTAGCGGCTCCAACGAGCAGTACTTC. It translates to CAISATASGSNEQYF.